This TCR beta chain was captured in a study of early stage breast cancer tumors. Study-wide points: Enriched TCRB sequences shared across patients were mostly commonly generated sequences.

This clone was seen only a few times. Its antigen is as yet unknown. The data were produced by immunoSEQ multiplex PCR, yet TCRdb's version contains in-frame clones alone and is incomplete. The table records roughly 57,000 clones, around nine tenths of them present only once. Trimming cost V 5 bases and J 3 bases, with 5 bases left between them. Germline CDR1 reads SGHAT; CDR2 reads FQNNGV. This CDR3 is 11 amino acids long. The receptor was isolated from a person aged 70 to 79 with breast cancer. The sample comprised blood. The gene calls are TRBV11-2 and TRBJ2-7; D ambiguous. CDR3 sequence (DNA): TGTGCCAGCAGCACCAGCTACGAGCAGTACTTC. Amino acid sequence: CASSTSYEQYF.